The 27 T cell receptor beta chains reported below all come from one sample, sequenced in a study of OX40 agonist ivuxolimab in advanced cancers. Measured with immunoSEQ multiplex PCR; TCRdb has only the in-frame clones, and not every one. The table includes tens of thousands of clones, around nine tenths detected once. The material sequenced was CD4+ or CD8+ T cells sorted from blood, taken in a trial of the OX40 agonist ivuxolimab. The source of these receptors is an adult with an advanced solid tumor such as melanoma, head and neck, liver or kidney cancer.

The chain uses TRBV2 and TRBJ2-2; 7 bases agree with TRBD1. CDR3 length equals 15 residues. Germline V gene lookup returns CDR1 SNHLY and CDR2 FYNNEI. Unmatched junction bases numbered 6, after V lost 4 bases and J lost 4 bases. The CDR3 region is CASSADRDLTGELFF. As DNA, the CDR3 is TGTGCCAGCAGTGCAGACAGGGACCTCACCGGGGAGCTGTTTTTT.

V is TRBV6-8 and J is TRBJ2-2; 7 bases line up with TRBD1. This CDR3 spans 16 amino acids. V trimming: 7 bases; J trimming: 4 bases; junction bases outside the gene matches: 12. Germline loops: CDR1 MNHGY, CDR2 SAAAGT. The CDR3 bases are TGTGCCAGCAAGGCCCGTTCGACAGGGTCCACCGGGGAGCTGTTTTTT. Translating it yields CASKARSTGSTGELFF.

The chain links TRBV9 to TRBJ2-1; 9 bases are shared with TRBD1. The V gene's germline CDR1 is SGDLS and CDR2 YYNGEE. The trim removed 3 bases at V and 9 bases at J, leaving 7 bases unmatched. The length of the CDR3 is 14 residues. CDR3 DNA sequence: TGTGCCAGCAGCGGCGGGACAGGGATGGGTGAGCAGTTCTTC. Protein product: CASSGGTGMGEQFF.

This clone was counted between two and nine times. V gene TRBV2 combines with J gene TRBJ2-6; tentative D call: TRBD2 (6 bases). CDR1 and CDR2 (germline): SNHLY, FYNNEI. This CDR3 spans 17 amino acids. V was cut by 7 bases and J by 0 bases, with 16 bases left in between. Here the CDR3 reads CASNRDFGSSGANVLTF. CDR3 coding DNA: TGTGCCAGCAATCGGGACTTTGGTAGCTCTGGGGCCAACGTCCTGACTTTC.

This clone was counted only a few times. In nucleotides, the CDR3 is TGTGCCAGCAGCTTAGCGTGGTCAGATACGCAGTATTTT. This sequence encodes CASSLAWSDTQYF. The chain joins TRBV7-9 to TRBJ2-3; D gene ambiguous. This CDR3 comprises 13 residues. Germline values: CDR1 SEHNR, CDR2 FQNEAQ (reference sequence). The V end lost 0 bases, the J end lost 4 bases, and 5 bases lay between the germline ends.

The chain recombines TRBV19 with TRBJ1-5, with D uncertain. CDR1 LNHDA and CDR2 SQIVND come from the germline V gene (reference sequence). The CDR3 extends over 14 amino acids. Trimming removed 3 bases at V and 3 bases at J, with 9 bases between. The CDR3 is CASSIYSYNQPQHF. The CDR3 nucleotides are TGTGCCAGTAGTATCTACAGCTACAATCAGCCCCAGCATTTT. Variable domain in full (rest from reference TRBV19 and TRBJ1-5): DGGITQSPKYLFRKEGQNVTLSCEQNLNHDAMYWYRQDPGQGLRLIYYSQIVNDFQKGDIAEGYSVSREKKESFPLTVTSAQKNPTAFYLCASSIYSYNQPQHFGDGTRLSIL.

DNA of the CDR3: TGTGCCAGCAGGCGACGCGGCTCCACAGATACGCAGTATTTT. Its translation is CASRRRGSTDTQYF. J is TRBJ2-3 and V is TRBV9; D is undetermined. Between the trimmed V and J ends, which lost 5 bases and 2 bases, there was a span of 12 bases. The CDR3 totals 14 residues. The germline CDR1 and CDR2 sequences are SGDLS and YYNGEE.

J is TRBJ2-1 and V is TRBV27, with TRBD2 identical over 10 bases. The CDR3 extends over 15 amino acids. Germline CDR1 and CDR2: MNHEY and SMNVEV (reference sequence). Trimming at V came to 7 bases and at J to 8 bases, leaving 11 bases not matched to a gene. CDR3 bases: TGTGCCAGCACACCCACGCTAGCGGGAGTCTATGAGCAGTTCTTC. Protein sequence: CASTPTLAGVYEQFF.

This chain joins TRBV7-9 and TRBJ1-1; no definite D call. Germline-derived CDR1 and CDR2 are SEHNR and FQNEAQ (reference sequence). The germline V and J ends were trimmed by 7 bases and 0 bases, with 9 bases remaining between them. The CDR3 is made up of 13 amino acids. Here the CDR3 reads CASIPQVNTEAFF. DNA of the CDR3: TGTGCCAGCATCCCCCAGGTGAACACTGAAGCTTTCTTT.

V is TRBV19 and J is TRBJ1-1; no firm D call. This CDR3 has 14 residues. Trimming took off 3 bases at V and 1 base at J, with 9 bases between the two ends. Germline V gene lookup returns CDR1 LNHDA and CDR2 SQIVND (reference sequence). The CDR3 region is CASSIQLRNTEAFF. CDR3 nucleotide sequence: TGTGCCAGTAGTATTCAATTGAGGAACACTGAAGCTTTCTTT.

This chain's CDR3 is CASSPYRETHYGYTF. In DNA, the CDR3 is TGTGCCAGCAGCCCCTACAGGGAGACGCACTATGGCTACACCTTC. V and J are TRBV7-2 and TRBJ1-2; tentatively, D is TRBD1 (6 bases). Germline values: CDR1 SGHTA, CDR2 FQGNSA. V was clipped by 5 bases and J by 3 bases, with 16 bases between them. This CDR3 has 15 amino acids.

This clone was counted a single time. CDR3 loop: CASSGDIVREKLFF. CDR3 bases: TGTGCCAGCAGTGGAGACATTGTGCGCGAAAAACTGTTTTTT. The chain employs TRBV6-1 and TRBJ1-4; D call uncertain. Germline assignment: CDR1 MNHNS and CDR2 SASEGT. The CDR3 covers 14 residues. V gave up 4 bases and J gave up 8 bases, with 14 bases separating them.

The chain combines TRBV10-1 with TRBJ2-1; D is possibly TRBD2 (7 bases). From germline, CDR1 is WNHNN and CDR2 SYGVQD (reference sequence). The CDR3 is made up of 15 amino acids. V was shortened by 2 bases and J by 7 bases, with 15 bases between the two germline ends. CDR3 sequence: CASSERGAMRNEQFF. In DNA, the CDR3 is TGCGCCAGCAGTGAGCGGGGGGCAATGAGGAATGAGCAGTTCTTC.

The J gene is TRBJ1-5, the V gene TRBV5-5, with D unclear. Trimming took off 0 bases at V and 1 base at J, with 8 bases between the two ends. CDR1 is SGHKS, CDR2 YYEKEE, per germline (reference sequence). This CDR3 spans 15 amino acids. The chain's CDR3 is CASSLDTPSNQPQHF. The DNA for the CDR3 is TGTGCCAGCAGCTTGGACACCCCGAGCAATCAGCCCCAGCATTTT.

The chain employs TRBV6-1 and TRBJ1-1; no reliable D call. The CDR3 has 13 amino acids. V was trimmed by 6 bases and J by 3 bases, leaving 11 bases between them. Germline-derived CDR1 and CDR2 are MNHNS and SASEGT. In DNA form, the CDR3 reads TGTGCCAGCAGGAACTTCCTGGACACTGAAGCTTTCTTT. It translates to CASRNFLDTEAFF.

The V call is TRBV5-4, the J call TRBJ2-7, with D possibly being TRBD1 (6 bases). The CDR3 has 14 amino acids. V dropped 2 bases and J dropped 2 bases, with 11 bases sitting between them. Germline V CDR1 and CDR2: SGHNT, YYREEE (reference sequence). The CDR3 region has the DNA TGTGCCAGCAGCTTTCAGGGGCCCGCCTACGAGCAGTACTTC. Its protein product is CASSFQGPAYEQYF.

The chain links TRBV11-2 to TRBJ2-1, with TRBD2 as a possible D gene (5 bases). The V end lost 3 bases, the J end lost 3 bases, and 9 bases lay between the germline ends. This CDR3 spans 14 amino acids. Germline CDR1 and CDR2: SGHAT and FQNNGV. This chain's CDR3 is CASSFSGGYNEQFF. CDR3 DNA: TGTGCCAGCAGCTTCAGCGGAGGCTACAATGAGCAGTTCTTC.

There are a few counts of this clone. The chain joins TRBV19 to TRBJ2-7; D perhaps matches TRBD2 (5 bases). The germline CDR1 and CDR2 sequences are LNHDA and SQIVND (reference sequence). The CDR3 contains 14 residues. The V gene lost 6 bases and the J gene lost 5 bases, with 17 bases spanning the gap. CDR3 in DNA: TGTGCCAGTAGGCTGGACGCCCGGAGGAACGAGCAGTACTTC. Translating gives CASRLDARRNEQYF.

The chain uses TRBV7-8 and TRBJ2-6, with 9 bases aligning to TRBD1. The germline CDR1 and CDR2 sequences are SGHVS and FQNEAQ. The CDR3 loop spans 18 amino acids. The ends lost 1 base at V and 2 bases at J; junction bases unmatched: 6. The CDR3 DNA reads TGTGCCAGCAGCTTAGTTACAGGGGGCGCTGCTGGGGCCAACGTCCTGACTTTC. Residues: CASSLVTGGAAGANVLTF.

The chain employs TRBV19 and TRBJ1-3; the D is unclear. The germline V gene encodes CDR1 LNHDA and CDR2 SQIVND (reference sequence). The CDR3 consists of 16 residues. The germline V and J ends were trimmed by 3 bases and 2 bases, with 14 bases remaining between them. DNA for the CDR3: TGTGCCAGTAGTATCACCGCCGTAGCCCCTGGAAACACCATATATTTT. It encodes CASSITAVAPGNTIYF.

The rearrangement uses TRBV18 and TRBJ2-3; the D is unclear. The CDR3 runs to 13 residues. Germline V lookup: CDR1 KGHSH, CDR2 LQKENI. Trimming cost V 5 bases and J 0 bases, with 6 bases left between them. The CDR3 DNA reads as TGTGCCAGCTCAGTCCAGAGCACAGATACGCAGTATTTT. Its translation: CASSVQSTDTQYF.

The CDR3 sequence is CASSFGLAGGRDTGELFF. CDR3 in DNA: TGCGCCAGCAGCTTCGGACTAGCGGGAGGGCGGGACACCGGGGAGCTGTTTTTT. V usage is TRBV5-1 and J usage is TRBJ2-2, with TRBD2 matching over 15 bases. CDR3 length: 18 amino acids. CDR1 SGHRS and CDR2 YFSETQ come from the germline V gene. V was pared by 2 bases and J by 3 bases, with 5 bases of the junction left unmatched.

There are many counts of this clone. The chain employs TRBV7-2 and TRBJ1-5; D ambiguous. The CDR3 runs 14 residues. CDR1 and CDR2 (germline): SGHTA, FQGNSA. The ends were cut back, 6 bases at V and 1 base at J, with 10 bases in the middle. This CDR3 is CASSSSLSNQPQHF. CDR3 sequence (DNA): TGTGCCAGCAGTTCAAGTTTGAGCAATCAGCCCCAGCATTTT.

The chain links TRBV10-2 to TRBJ2-1; 14 positions match TRBD2. The CDR3 is 16 residues long. From germline, CDR1 is WSHSY and CDR2 SAAADI. V gave up 6 bases and J gave up 7 bases; unmatched junction bases: 8. DNA for the CDR3: TGCGCCAGCAGAGAACCCGGGACTAGCGGGAGTAATGAGCAGTTCTTC. It yields the protein CASREPGTSGSNEQFF.

The chain recombines TRBV6-6 with TRBJ1-4; 9 positions agree with TRBD1. The germline V gene encodes CDR1 MNHNY and CDR2 SVGAGI (reference sequence). This CDR3 comprises 15 residues. The V gene end was trimmed by 4 bases and the J gene end by 14 bases; junction bases not matched to a gene: 14. The CDR3 nucleotides are TGTGCCAGCAGTTCAACAGGGGGCCAGGTCCCCAACCTGTTTTTT. Translated: CASSSTGGQVPNLFF.

V gene TRBV11-3 combines with J gene TRBJ1-2, with D maybe TRBD1 (5 bases). In germline, CDR1 is SGHNT, CDR2 YENEEA. This CDR3 is built from 12 residues. With 5 bases removed from V and 5 bases from J, the gap between germline ends came to 9 bases. Here the CDR3 reads CASSDGGYGYTF. The CDR3 region has the DNA TGTGCCAGCAGCGACGGGGGATATGGCTACACCTTC.

This chain connects TRBV10-3 to TRBJ2-1, with 10 positions matching TRBD2. J gave up 2 bases and V 6 bases, and 1 base lay outside the gene matches. The germline V gene has CDR1 ENHRY and CDR2 SYGVKD. The CDR3 is 14 residues long. This CDR3 reads CAIRSGGAYNEQFF. The CDR3 bases are TGTGCCATCAGGAGCGGGGGGGCCTACAATGAGCAGTTCTTC.